This passage covers 26 T cell receptor beta chains from one sample sequenced in a study of blood T cell repertoires in COVID-19. Measured with immunoSEQ multiplex PCR; TCRdb has only the in-frame clones, and not every one. Among under 200,000 clones listed, about 85% were seen once. Sequencing input: peripheral blood. These receptors all come from a woman of 80 years or more with acute or convalescent COVID-19.

The chain joins TRBV5-1 to TRBJ1-6, with TRBD1 matching 7 bases. CDR3 length: 16 amino acids. The ends lost 0 bases at V and 13 bases at J; junction bases unmatched: 13. Germline values: CDR1 SGHRS, CDR2 YFSETQ. CDR3 loop: CASSLAFETGSTPLHF. The CDR3 DNA reads TGCGCCAGCAGCTTGGCCTTCGAGACAGGGTCTACCCCCCTCCACTTT.

The V gene is TRBV19, the J gene TRBJ1-2; D may be TRBD1 (6 bases). The germline CDR1 and CDR2 sequences are LNHDA and SQIVND (reference sequence). Deletions cut 0 bases from V and 4 bases from J, with 12 bases between. This CDR3 region has 15 residues. The DNA for the CDR3 is TGTGCCAGTAGTATAGATGAAACAGGGAGCTATGGCTACACCTTC. It translates to CASSIDETGSYGYTF.

The rearrangement joins TRBV6-2 or TRBV6-3 to TRBJ1-5, with 7 bases that match TRBD1. CDR3 size: 15 residues. V lost 6 bases to trimming and J lost 1 base; unmatched junction nucleotides: 6. Germline lookup yields CDR1 MNHEY and CDR2 SVGEGT. The CDR3 DNA is TGTGCCAGCAGCGGGGGACAGAGCAGCAATCAGCCCCAGCATTTT. Amino acids: CASSGGQSSNQPQHF.

The gene calls are TRBV6-2 or TRBV6-3 and TRBJ1-5; D uncertain. CDR1 is MNHEY and CDR2 is SVGEGT in the germline V gene. V lost 2 bases to trimming and J lost 0 bases, with 11 bases between them. The CDR3 has 16 residues. In DNA, the CDR3 is TGTGCCAGCAGTTACGGAGGCAGCCCTAGCAATCAGCCCCAGCATTTT. Translating it yields CASSYGGSPSNQPQHF.

The gene calls are TRBV20-1 and TRBJ1-3; D gene uncertain. The length of the CDR3 is 14 residues. Germline values: CDR1 DFQATT, CDR2 SNEGSKA (reference sequence). The ends were cut back, 3 bases at V and 4 bases at J, with 13 bases in the middle. CDR3: CSASRRANGNTIYF. CDR3 coding DNA: TGCAGTGCTAGTCGGAGGGCGAACGGAAACACCATATATTTT.

The rearrangement links TRBV19 to TRBJ1-6; TRBD1 agrees at 7 bases. Germline V gene data show CDR1 as LNHDA and CDR2 as SQIVND (reference sequence). After removal of 3 bases from V and 8 bases from J, the junction contained 10 bases not matched to a gene. The CDR3 has 16 amino acids. The CDR3 protein is CASSISLTGSDSPLHF. CDR3 nucleotide sequence: TGTGCCAGTAGTATTTCCCTGACAGGGTCGGATTCACCCCTCCACTTT. Drawing the rest from reference TRBV19 and TRBJ1-6, the complete variable domain is DGGITQSPKYLFRKEGQNVTLSCEQNLNHDAMYWYRQDPGQGLRLIYYSQIVNDFQKGDIAEGYSVSREKKESFPLTVTSAQKNPTAFYLCASSISLTGSDSPLHFGNGTRLTVT.

V usage is TRBV11-2 and J usage is TRBJ2-7; TRBD2 matches at 7 bases. Trimming cost V 5 bases and J 6 bases; bases outside gene matches: 16. The CDR3 is 16 amino acids. CDR1 and CDR2 from the germline V gene are SGHAT and FQNNGV. Here the CDR3 reads CASSEKRSGRAVEQYF. CDR3 nucleotide sequence: TGTGCCAGCAGCGAGAAACGGTCGGGGAGGGCGGTCGAGCAGTACTTC.

V and J are TRBV6-1 and TRBJ2-3; D call uncertain. With 5 bases removed from V and 0 bases from J, the gap between germline ends came to 9 bases. The CDR3 has 14 residues. Germline values: CDR1 MNHNS, CDR2 SASEGT. CDR3 protein: CASSYQQSTDTQYF. CDR3 DNA: TGTGCCAGCAGTTATCAACAGAGCACAGATACGCAGTATTTT.

The DNA for the CDR3 is TGTGCCACCAGTGATCGGACAGGGAGCTCCTACAATGAGCAGTTCTTC. Protein sequence: CATSDRTGSSYNEQFF. The J gene is TRBJ2-1, the V gene TRBV24-1; 8 nucleotides agree with TRBD1. The CDR3 sequence is 16 residues long. CDR1 KGHDR and CDR2 SFDVKD come from the germline V gene. Trimming took 3 bases from V and 0 from J; bases not matched to a gene: 3.

The rearrangement uses TRBV9 and TRBJ2-7; 7 bases map to TRBD2. Germline values: CDR1 SGDLS, CDR2 YYNGEE. This CDR3 has 14 amino acids. The ends lost 1 base at V and 5 bases at J; junction bases unmatched: 6. The CDR3: CASSVRSSGDEQYF. The CDR3 DNA is TGTGCCAGCAGCGTAAGGTCTAGCGGAGACGAGCAGTACTTC.

This clone has only a few counts. This chain joins TRBV19 and TRBJ1-3, with D possibly TRBD1 on 5 matching bases. V lost 4 bases and J 2 bases, leaving 15 bases between the germline ends. CDR3 length equals 16 residues. Germline-derived CDR1 and CDR2 are LNHDA and SQIVND (reference sequence). In DNA, the CDR3 is TGTGCCAGTAGTACCTCTTGGACGGACACTGGAAACACCATATATTTT. Its translation is CASSTSWTDTGNTIYF.

V is TRBV9 and J is TRBJ2-7; TRBD1 agrees at 7 bases. This CDR3 has 13 residues. Germline V gene sequence: CDR1 SGDLS, CDR2 YYNGEE. The ends lost 5 bases at V and 2 bases at J; junction bases unmatched: 4. In nucleotides, the CDR3 is TGTGCCAGCAGTCGGACAGGCCCCTACGAGCAGTACTTC. Its translation: CASSRTGPYEQYF.

The chain links TRBV2 to TRBJ1-5, with TRBD1 as a possible D gene (5 bases). From germline, CDR1 is SNHLY and CDR2 FYNNEI. The CDR3 contains 15 residues. The ends were cut back, 6 bases at V and 0 bases at J, with 12 bases in the middle. The CDR3 coding sequence is TGTGCCAGCAGCACAGGTCCGTATAGCAATCAGCCCCAGCATTTT. Translating it yields CASSTGPYSNQPQHF.

The V and J genes are TRBV25-1 and TRBJ1-4; no firm D call. V lost 4 bases to trimming and J lost 8 bases, with 11 bases between them. The CDR3 runs 13 residues. CDR1 is MGHDK and CDR2 is SYGVNS in the germline V gene. CDR3 DNA: TGTGCCAGCAGTGGGAGTAGCGGGGAAAAACTGTTTTTT. It codes for CASSGSSGEKLFF.

The rearrangement links TRBV6-5 to TRBJ1-3, with a weak D call TRBD1 (6 bases). The germline V and J ends were trimmed by 6 bases and 2 bases, with 11 bases remaining between them. The CDR3 is 14 residues long. The V gene's germline CDR1 is MNHEY and CDR2 SVGAGI. The CDR3 DNA is TGTGCCAGCAGGAAAGGGGGTGCTGGAAACACCATATATTTT. Protein product: CASRKGGAGNTIYF.

The chain combines TRBV30 with TRBJ1-5; D unresolved. The CDR3 sequence is 14 residues long. V was cut by 1 base and J by 7 bases, with 14 bases left in between. Germline assignment: CDR1 GTSNPN and CDR2 SVGIG (reference sequence). The CDR3 protein is CAWSGGTTVQPQHF. CDR3 nucleotide sequence: TGTGCCTGGAGTGGAGGCACCACTGTACAGCCCCAGCATTTT.

This chain links TRBV27 with TRBJ1-1; maybe TRBD1 (6 bases). CDR1 and CDR2 from the germline V gene are MNHEY and SMNVEV (reference sequence). The CDR3 length is 15 residues. V dropped 4 bases and J dropped 3 bases, with 15 bases sitting between them. In DNA, the CDR3 is TGTGCCAGCAGTTCCTATCCCCAGGGGTACACTGAAGCTTTCTTT. Protein product: CASSSYPQGYTEAFF.

This chain connects TRBV9 to TRBJ2-7; 7 bases are shared with TRBD2. The CDR3 spans 14 residues. J was trimmed by 6 bases and V by 0 bases; bases with no gene match: 6. Per germline, CDR1 SGDLS and CDR2 YYNGEE. The CDR3 here is CASSVGGTNPEQYF. The CDR3 bases are TGTGCCAGCAGCGTAGGAGGGACTAACCCCGAGCAGTACTTC.

In the case of this clone: Other DNA sequences of this sample code for an identical CDR3. The V and J genes are TRBV7-2 and TRBJ1-5, with D tentatively TRBD1 (6 bases). V gave up 1 base and J gave up 2 bases, with 6 bases separating them. Per the germline V gene, CDR1 is SGHTA and CDR2 is FQGNSA. CDR3 length: 14 residues. The CDR3 sequence: CASSLEGGNQPQHF. In DNA form, the CDR3 reads TGTGCCAGCAGCTTAGAGGGGGGCAATCAGCCCCAGCATTTT.

V usage is TRBV6-5 and J usage is TRBJ2-7, with 8 nucleotides matching TRBD1. The CDR3 extends over 16 amino acids. V lost 6 bases, J lost 5 bases, and 15 bases stayed unmatched. Germline V gene lookup returns CDR1 MNHEY and CDR2 SVGAGI. Here the CDR3 reads CASSYPLGQGGHEQYF. Written as DNA, the CDR3 is TGTGCCAGCAGCTACCCCCTTGGACAGGGCGGCCACGAGCAGTACTTC.

V and J are TRBV5-5 and TRBJ1-3; possible D gene TRBD1, 5 bases. Germline V gives CDR1 SGHKS, CDR2 YYEKEE (reference sequence). This CDR3 spans 14 amino acids. V was cut by 2 bases and J by 6 bases, with 12 bases left in between. CDR3 sequence (DNA): TGTGCCAGCAGCTTATATACGGGGGAAAACACCATATATTTT. Translated: CASSLYTGENTIYF.

The chain is built from TRBV19 and TRBJ2-7, with D possibly matching TRBD2 (6 bases). Germline CDR1 reads LNHDA; CDR2 reads SQIVND (reference sequence). The V end lost 6 bases, the J end lost 3 bases, and 12 bases lay between the germline ends. The CDR3 totals 13 residues. The CDR3 protein is CASSLEGRYEQYF. The DNA of the CDR3 is TGTGCCAGTAGCCTGGAGGGACGCTACGAGCAGTACTTC.

This chain uses TRBV3-1 (or the pseudogene TRBV3-2) with TRBJ2-2, with D unclear. The germline V gene has CDR1 LGHDT and CDR2 YNNKEL (reference sequence). The CDR3 is 14 amino acids. The V gene lost 1 base and the J gene lost 7 bases, with 10 bases spanning the gap. As DNA, the CDR3 is TGTGCCAGCAGCCAAGCGGGTTGGAGCGGGGAGCTGTTTTTT. Translation gives CASSQAGWSGELFF.

The chain couples TRBV13 to TRBJ2-6, with 9 bases fitting TRBD1. CDR1 is PRHDT and CDR2 is FYEKMQ in the germline V gene (reference sequence). The CDR3 extends over 16 amino acids. V was clipped by 5 bases and J by 1 base; unmatched bases: 3. CDR3 amino acids: CASSPQGASGANVLTF. The CDR3 nucleotides are TGTGCCAGCAGCCCACAGGGGGCATCTGGGGCCAACGTCCTGACTTTC.

This clone was seen only a few times. V usage is TRBV7-2 and J usage is TRBJ1-1; tentative D call: TRBD1 (6 bases). CDR3 length: 15 residues. The V gene lost 1 base and the J gene lost 4 bases, with 13 bases spanning the gap. Per germline, CDR1 SGHTA and CDR2 FQGNSA. CDR3 region: CASSLEAGGITEAFF. For the CDR3, the DNA is TGTGCCAGCAGCTTAGAAGCTGGGGGCATCACTGAAGCTTTCTTT.

The chain employs TRBV19 and TRBJ2-1, with TRBD2 identical over 7 bases. Germline CDR1 and CDR2: LNHDA and SQIVND (reference sequence). After removal of 2 bases from V and 8 bases from J, the junction contained 9 bases not matched to a gene. This CDR3 is built from 15 residues. In nucleotides, the CDR3 is TGTGCCAGTAGTATAAAGCGGGGATTGCGGGATGAGCAGTTCTTC. It translates to CASSIKRGLRDEQFF.